These T cell receptor beta chains were read from a single sample in a study of blood T cells in healthy people across ages. TCRdb re-called the 5' RACE reads with MiXCR, one entry per CDR3 protein. The sample holds 1.4 million to 1.5 million distinct CDR3 sequences, 42% seen once. Material: blood. The receptor set was obtained from a woman between 18 and 29 years old in good health. The conserved cysteine and the conserved F or W are not part of the CDR3 here. A D gene is named only where the DNA matches it firmly.

j_call d_call v_call cdr3_length cdr3_aa
- TRBD2 TRBV20-1 13 SAPPPSGGYYEQY
TRBJ2-7 - TRBV6-5 13 ASSSVWGRSYEQY
TRBJ2-6 - TRBV7-9 11 ATTGSGANVLT
TRBJ2-7 - TRBV27 11 ASRFVGSPEQY
TRBJ1-3 - TRBV4-1 15 ASSQPRSGTDDNTIY
TRBJ1-3 - TRBV10-3 14 AIRTDGGRFGNTIY
TRBJ2-3 TRBD2 TRBV9 16 ASSVDPSGGVSTDTQY
TRBJ1-2 - TRBV19 14 ASSMWQNLPNYGYT
TRBJ2-3 TRBD2 TRBV3-1 14 ASSQDTRGGTDTQY
TRBJ2-7 - TRBV29-1 9 SVPTGGEQY
TRBJ2-4 TRBD2 TRBV6-1 17 ASSTPGLAGAVAKNIQY
TRBJ1-2 - TRBV20-1 12 SASKGEGNYGYT
TRBJ1-1 - TRBV4-1 14 ASSQEGPQVNTEAF
TRBJ1-5 - TRBV7-2 10 ASSPVAQPQH
TRBJ1-1 - TRBV13 12 ASSSRAPNTEAF
TRBJ2-7 TRBD2 TRBV25-1 12 ASGQAGGTYEQY
TRBJ1-2 TRBD1 TRBV10-3 10 AIRDREAGYT
TRBJ1-1 TRBD1 TRBV6-5 14 ASRRQGTTMNTEAF
TRBJ2-4 TRBD2 TRBV12-3/TRBV12-4 12 ASRGEGTKNIQY
TRBJ2-5 - TRBV27 15 ASSPNLGQPYQETQY
TRBJ1-6 - TRBV6-1 11 ASSEAVGSPLH
TRBJ2-3 TRBD2 TRBV10-3 14 AVSEKELAGTVTQY
TRBJ1-5 TRBD1 TRBV6-6 11 ASSTGEGQPQH
TRBJ2-4 TRBD2 TRBV11-2 16 ASSLGASGGALKNIQY
- - TRBV10-3 11 AISVTGLETQY
TRBJ2-7 TRBD1 TRBV2 12 ASSRQGGTYEQY
TRBJ2-1 TRBD2 TRBV5-6 14 ASSPSKRGPYNEQF
TRBJ2-5 - TRBV5-1 13 ASSLAGIAQETQY
TRBJ2-3 - TRBV29-1 12 SVQDRMFTDTQY
TRBJ1-6 - TRBV6-5 12 ASSYKGNNSPLH
TRBJ2-1 TRBD2 TRBV7-8 14 ASSLGGTSGRAGQF
TRBJ1-4 - TRBV7-9 17 ASSLLGTRTVMGNEKLF
TRBJ2-5 - TRBV5-1 12 ASDLLGSQETQY
TRBJ2-5 TRBD2 TRBV7-2 13 ASSPYGRGPETQY
TRBJ1-1 - TRBV6-5 10 PCPGNDTEAF
TRBJ2-1 TRBD1 TRBV27 16 ASSLRKTGVSSYNEQF
TRBJ1-5 - TRBV18 15 ASSPTIGTYSNQPQH
TRBJ2-1 TRBD1 TRBV29-1 10 SVDRANNEQF
TRBJ2-4 TRBD2 TRBV6-5 11 ASSDGLAPKQY
TRBJ2-1 TRBD1 TRBV10-3 12 AIRKDRANNEQF
TRBJ2-2 - TRBV10-1 13 ASARTGFNTGELF
TRBJ1-1 - TRBV25-1 11 ASSEQGITEAF
TRBJ2-5 - TRBV30 12 AWSRSRAGETQY
TRBJ2-7 TRBD2 TRBV18 11 ASSAKREGEQY
TRBJ1-2 TRBD1 TRBV7-9 12 ASSYGTGLGGYT
TRBJ1-1 - TRBV5-5 12 AGHPGLWTSEAF
TRBJ2-3 TRBD2 TRBV5-1 14 ASSTGTSSSTDTQY
TRBJ2-5 - TRBV5-1 12 ASSLTLGGGTQY
TRBJ2-7 - TRBV10-1 12 ASTRGVAVEPLY
TRBJ1-2 - TRBV3-1 13 ASSQDKKGSNGYT
TRBJ2-7 - TRBV4-2 13 ASSQEQDSSYEQY
TRBJ1-2 TRBD1 TRBV9 14 ASNGLRDRGNYGYT
TRBJ2-5 TRBD2 TRBV12-3/TRBV12-4 14 ASSPRLAGVVETQY
TRBJ2-3 - TRBV4-2 14 ASSQDLGQGTDTQY